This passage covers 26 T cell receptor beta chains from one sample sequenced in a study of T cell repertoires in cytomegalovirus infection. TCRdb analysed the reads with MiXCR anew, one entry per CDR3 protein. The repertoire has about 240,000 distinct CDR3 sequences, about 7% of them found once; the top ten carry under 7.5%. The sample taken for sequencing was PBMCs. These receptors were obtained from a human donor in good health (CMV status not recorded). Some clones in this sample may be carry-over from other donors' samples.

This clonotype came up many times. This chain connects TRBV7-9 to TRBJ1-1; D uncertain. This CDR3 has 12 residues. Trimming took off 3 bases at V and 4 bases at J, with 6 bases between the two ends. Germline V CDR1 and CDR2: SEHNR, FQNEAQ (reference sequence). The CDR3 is CASSFGSTEAFF. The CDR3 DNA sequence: TGTGCCAGCAGCTTCGGGAGCACTGAAGCTTTCTTT. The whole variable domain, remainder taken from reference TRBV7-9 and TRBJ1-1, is DTGVSQNPRHKITKRGQNVTFRCDPISEHNRLYWYRQTLGQGPEFLTYFQNEAQLEKSRLLSDRFSAERPKGSFSTLEIQRTEQGDSAMYLCASSFGSTEAFFGQGTRLTVV.

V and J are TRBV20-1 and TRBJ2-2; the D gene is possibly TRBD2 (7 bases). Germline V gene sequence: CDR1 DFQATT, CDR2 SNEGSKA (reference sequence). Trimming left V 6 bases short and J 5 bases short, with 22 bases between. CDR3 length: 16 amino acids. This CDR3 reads CSAPLGGQGRTGELFF. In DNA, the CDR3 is TGCAGTGCCCCCCTGGGGGGGCAGGGAAGGACCGGGGAGCTGTTTTTT.

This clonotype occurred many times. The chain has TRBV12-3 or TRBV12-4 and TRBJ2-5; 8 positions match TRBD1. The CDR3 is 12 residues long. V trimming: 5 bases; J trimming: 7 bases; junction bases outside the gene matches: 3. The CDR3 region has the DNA TGTGCCAGCAGTCCAGGGGGCGCGACCCAGTACTTC. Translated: CASSPGGATQYF.

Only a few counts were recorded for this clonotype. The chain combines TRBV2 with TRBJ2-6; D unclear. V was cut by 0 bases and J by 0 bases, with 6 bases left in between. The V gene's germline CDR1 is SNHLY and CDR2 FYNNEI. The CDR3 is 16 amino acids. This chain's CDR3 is CASSEALSSGANVLTF. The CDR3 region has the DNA TGTGCCAGCAGTGAAGCGCTGAGCTCTGGGGCCAACGTCCTGACTTTC.

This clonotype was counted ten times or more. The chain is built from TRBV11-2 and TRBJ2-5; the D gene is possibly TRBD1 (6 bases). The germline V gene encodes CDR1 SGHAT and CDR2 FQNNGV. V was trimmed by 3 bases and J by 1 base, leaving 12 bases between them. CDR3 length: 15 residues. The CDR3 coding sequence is TGTGCCAGCAGCTTTTCGGGACATTTCCAAGAGACCCAGTACTTC. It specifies CASSFSGHFQETQYF. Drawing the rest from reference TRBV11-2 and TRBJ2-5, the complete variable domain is EAGVAQSPRYKIIEKRQSVAFWCNPISGHATLYWYQQILGQGPKLLIQFQNNGVVDDSQLPKDRFSAERLKGVDSTLKIQPAKLEDSAVYLCASSFSGHFQETQYFGPGTRLLVL.

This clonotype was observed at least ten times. CDR3 sequence (DNA): TGTGCCAGCAGAGTCGTAGGGGGCGGGCAGCCCCAGCATTTT. Its translation is CASRVVGGGQPQHF. The rearrangement uses TRBV7-2 and TRBJ1-5, with 7 positions matching TRBD1. CDR1 and CDR2 (germline): SGHTA, FQGNSA. The trim removed 6 bases at V and 7 bases at J, leaving 9 bases unmatched. The CDR3 totals 14 residues.

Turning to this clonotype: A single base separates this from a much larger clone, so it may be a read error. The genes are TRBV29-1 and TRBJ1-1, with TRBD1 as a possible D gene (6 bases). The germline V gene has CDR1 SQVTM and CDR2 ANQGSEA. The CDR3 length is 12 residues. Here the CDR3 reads CRAQGGDTEAFF. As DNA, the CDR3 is TGCAGGGCCCAAGGGGGGGACACTGAAGCTTTCTTT. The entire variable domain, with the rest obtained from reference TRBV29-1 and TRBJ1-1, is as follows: SAVISQKPSRDICQRGTSLTIQCQVDSQVTMMFWYRQQPGQSLTLIATANQGSEATYESGFVIDKFPISRPNLTFSTLTVSNMSPEDSSIYLCRAQGGDTEAFFGQGTRLTVV.

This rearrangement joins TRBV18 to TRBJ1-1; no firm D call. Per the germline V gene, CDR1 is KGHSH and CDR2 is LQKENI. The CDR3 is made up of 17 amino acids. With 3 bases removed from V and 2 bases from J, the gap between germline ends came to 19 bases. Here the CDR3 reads CASSPIPAGRLNTEAFF. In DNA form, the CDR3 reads TGTGCCAGCTCACCGATCCCCGCAGGCAGATTAAACACTGAAGCTTTCTTT.

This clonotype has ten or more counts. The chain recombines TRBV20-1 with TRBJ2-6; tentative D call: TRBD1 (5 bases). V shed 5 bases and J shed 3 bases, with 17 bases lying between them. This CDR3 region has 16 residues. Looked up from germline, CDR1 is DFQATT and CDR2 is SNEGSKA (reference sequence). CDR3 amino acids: CSAEQAPSGGANVLTF. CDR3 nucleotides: TGCAGTGCTGAACAGGCCCCTTCGGGTGGGGCCAACGTCCTGACTTTC.

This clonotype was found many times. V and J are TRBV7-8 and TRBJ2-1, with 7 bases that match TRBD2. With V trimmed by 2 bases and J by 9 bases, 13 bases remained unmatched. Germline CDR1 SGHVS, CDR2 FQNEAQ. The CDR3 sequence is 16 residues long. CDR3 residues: CASSLPIAGPRLEQFF. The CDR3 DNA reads TGTGCCAGCAGCTTACCGATAGCGGGCCCCCGGCTTGAGCAGTTCTTC.

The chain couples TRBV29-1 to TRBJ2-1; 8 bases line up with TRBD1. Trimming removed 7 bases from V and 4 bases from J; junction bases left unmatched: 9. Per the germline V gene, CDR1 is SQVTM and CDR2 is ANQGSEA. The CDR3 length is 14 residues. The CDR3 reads CSAFRQGLYNEQFF. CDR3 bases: TGCAGCGCCTTTCGACAGGGGCTATACAATGAGCAGTTCTTC.

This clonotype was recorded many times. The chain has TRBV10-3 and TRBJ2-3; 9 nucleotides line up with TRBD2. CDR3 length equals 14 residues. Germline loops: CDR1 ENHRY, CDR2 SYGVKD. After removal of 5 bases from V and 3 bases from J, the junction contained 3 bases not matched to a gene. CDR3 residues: CAISPGLATDTQYF. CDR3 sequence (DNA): TGTGCCATCAGTCCGGGACTAGCAACAGATACGCAGTATTTT.

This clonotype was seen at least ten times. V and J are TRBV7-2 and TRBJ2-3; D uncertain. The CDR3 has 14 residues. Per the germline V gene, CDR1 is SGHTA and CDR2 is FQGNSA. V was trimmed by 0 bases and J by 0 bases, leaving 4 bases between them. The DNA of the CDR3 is TGTGCCAGCAGCTTAGCCGCCAGCACAGATACGCAGTATTTT. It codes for CASSLAASTDTQYF.

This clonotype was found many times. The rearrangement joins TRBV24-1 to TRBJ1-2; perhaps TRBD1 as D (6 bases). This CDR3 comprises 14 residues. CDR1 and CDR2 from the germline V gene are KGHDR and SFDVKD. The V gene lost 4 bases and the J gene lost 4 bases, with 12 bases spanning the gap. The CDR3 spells CATSEKGEPYGYTF. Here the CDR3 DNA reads TGTGCCACCAGTGAAAAGGGGGAACCCTATGGCTACACCTTC.

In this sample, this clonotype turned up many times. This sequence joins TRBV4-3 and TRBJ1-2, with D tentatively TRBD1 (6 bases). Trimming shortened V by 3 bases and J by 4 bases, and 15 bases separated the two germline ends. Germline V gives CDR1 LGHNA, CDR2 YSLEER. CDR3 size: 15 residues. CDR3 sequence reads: CASSQGLRGAYGYTF. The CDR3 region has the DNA TGCGCCAGCAGCCAGGGACTCCGGGGGGCCTATGGCTACACCTTC.

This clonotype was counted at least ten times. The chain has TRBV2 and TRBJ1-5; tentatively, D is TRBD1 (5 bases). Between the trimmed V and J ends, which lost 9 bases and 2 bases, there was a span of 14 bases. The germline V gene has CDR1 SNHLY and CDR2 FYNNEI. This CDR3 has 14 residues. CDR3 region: CASQQGSGNQPQHF. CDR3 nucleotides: TGTGCCAGTCAGCAGGGCTCAGGCAATCAGCCCCAGCATTTT.

The CDR3 region has the DNA TGTGCCAGCAGCCAAGAGATTGGCAGCTCTAACGCCGGGGAGCTGTTTTTT. This codes for CASSQEIGSSNAGELFF. The rearrangement joins TRBV3-1 to TRBJ2-2; no definite D call. This CDR3 is built from 17 residues. Germline V gene sequence: CDR1 LGHDT, CDR2 YNNKEL (reference sequence). V shed 0 bases and J shed 6 bases, with 17 bases lying between them.

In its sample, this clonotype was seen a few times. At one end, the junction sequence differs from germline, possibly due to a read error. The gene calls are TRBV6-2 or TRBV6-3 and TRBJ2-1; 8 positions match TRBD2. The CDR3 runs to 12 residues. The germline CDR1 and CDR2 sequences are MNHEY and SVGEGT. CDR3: CASSYTGGPPLF. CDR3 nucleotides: TGTGCCAGCAGTTACACGGGGGGGCCGCCACTCTTC.

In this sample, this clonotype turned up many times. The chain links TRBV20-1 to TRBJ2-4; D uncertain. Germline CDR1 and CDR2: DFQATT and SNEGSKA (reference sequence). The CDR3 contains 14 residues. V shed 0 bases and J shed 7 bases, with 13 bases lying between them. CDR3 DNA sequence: TGCAGTGCTAGAGATAGGCCCACGGGTAACATTCAGTACTTC. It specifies CSARDRPTGNIQYF.

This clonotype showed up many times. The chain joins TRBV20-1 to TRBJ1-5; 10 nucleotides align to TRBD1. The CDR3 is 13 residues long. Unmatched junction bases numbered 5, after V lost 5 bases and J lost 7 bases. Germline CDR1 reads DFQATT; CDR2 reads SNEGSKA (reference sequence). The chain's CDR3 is CSAGGQGSQPQHF. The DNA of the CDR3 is TGCAGTGCTGGGGGACAGGGGAGCCAGCCCCAGCATTTT.

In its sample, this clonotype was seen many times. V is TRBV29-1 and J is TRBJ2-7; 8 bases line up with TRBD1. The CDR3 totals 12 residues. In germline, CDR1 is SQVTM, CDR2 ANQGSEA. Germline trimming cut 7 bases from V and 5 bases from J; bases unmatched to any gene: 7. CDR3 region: CSGGRGRDEQYF. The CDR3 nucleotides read TGCAGCGGGGGCAGGGGGCGCGACGAGCAGTACTTC.

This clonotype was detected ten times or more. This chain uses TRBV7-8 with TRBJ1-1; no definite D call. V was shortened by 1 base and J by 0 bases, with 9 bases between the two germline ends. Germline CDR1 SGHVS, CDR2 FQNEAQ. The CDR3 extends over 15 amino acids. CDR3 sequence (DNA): TGTGCCAGCAGCTTAGTAATGGAACTGAACACTGAAGCTTTCTTT. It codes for CASSLVMELNTEAFF.

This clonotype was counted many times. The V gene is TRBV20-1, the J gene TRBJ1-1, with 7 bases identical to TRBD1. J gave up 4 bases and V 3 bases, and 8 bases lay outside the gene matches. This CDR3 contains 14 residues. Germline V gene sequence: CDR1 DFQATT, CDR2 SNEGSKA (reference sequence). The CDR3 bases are TGCAGTGCTAGGTTGAGGGGGCTGAGCACTGAAGCTTTCTTT. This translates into CSARLRGLSTEAFF.

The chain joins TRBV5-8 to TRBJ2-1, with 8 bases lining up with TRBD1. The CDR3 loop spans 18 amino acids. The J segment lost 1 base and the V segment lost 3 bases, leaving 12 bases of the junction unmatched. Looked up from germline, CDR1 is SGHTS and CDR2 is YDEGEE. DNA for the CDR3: TGTGCCAGCAGCTCCGCTGACAGGGGTAGTTGGTCCTACAATGAGCAGTTCTTC. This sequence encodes CASSSADRGSWSYNEQFF. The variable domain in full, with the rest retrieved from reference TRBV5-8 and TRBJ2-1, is EAGVTQSPTHLIKTRGQQATLRCSPISGHTSVYWYQQALGLGLQFLLWYDEGEERNRGNFPPRFSGRQFPNYSSELNVNALELEDSALYLCASSSADRGSWSYNEQFFGPGTRLTVL.

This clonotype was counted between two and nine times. For the CDR3, the DNA is TGTGCCAGCAGTCAGGGAGGTTCCGACGAGCAGTACTTC. Translation: CASSQGGSDEQYF. The chain recombines TRBV12-3 or TRBV12-4 with TRBJ2-7; TRBD2 might be the D (6 bases). The V end was cut by 5 bases, the J end by 5 bases, with 13 bases between. This CDR3 is 13 amino acids long.

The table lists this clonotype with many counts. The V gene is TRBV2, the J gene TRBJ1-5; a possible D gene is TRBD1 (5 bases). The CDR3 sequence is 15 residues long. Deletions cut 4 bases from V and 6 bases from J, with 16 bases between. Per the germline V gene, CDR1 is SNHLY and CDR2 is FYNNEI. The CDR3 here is CASSGRGGGGQPQHF. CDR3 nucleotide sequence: TGTGCCAGCAGTGGTCGGGGGGGAGGAGGTCAGCCCCAGCATTTT.